This T cell receptor beta chain was sequenced during a study of cytomegalovirus exposure and HLA in healthy donors. About this clone: The antigen is undetermined.

Primers: 60 Vbeta forward and 13 Jbeta reverse. Original processing methods: Later analysis identified approximately 88 million unique TCR beta chains, about 11 million shared. The table came from immunoSEQ multiplex PCR; TCRdb's copy has only in-frame clones and leaves some out. Clonal size and the V and J genes are those of that table, whereas D and trimming came from the DNA. The table lists over 120,000 clones, 75% to 80% of them singletons. Notes on the study in general: Analysis performed later showed TCR beta chains linked to HLA being more clonally expanded than equally common others.

The receptor comes from a male donor in good health and CMV-seronegative. Sequencing was done on a sample of PBMCs.

The CDR3 DNA sequence: TGTGCCAGCAGCTTTGGACAGTCGCGTAATCAGCCCCAGCATTTT. This encodes CASSFGQSRNQPQHF. J is TRBJ1-5 and V is TRBV5-8; maybe TRBD1 (6 bases). The CDR3 covers 15 residues. V was pared by 2 bases and J by 4 bases, with 13 bases between. Per germline, CDR1 SGHTS and CDR2 YDEGEE.